The 23 T cell receptor beta chains below all came from one sample that was sequenced in a study of shared clonotypes between healthy human individuals. Cells designated naive CD8 were CD45RO-negative and were positively selected for CCR7, with terminally differentiated effector memory CD45RA+ cells excluded. Assay: immunoSEQ multiplex PCR; the TCRdb copy retains only in-frame clones and omits some. The sample holds hundreds of thousands of clones, approximately 92% seen once. The specimen sequenced was naive CD8+ T cells sorted from blood. The receptors were gathered from a man aged 25-45 years in good health.

This clone showed up just once. The chain couples TRBV6-1 to TRBJ2-1; 9 nucleotides agree with TRBD2. Germline-derived CDR1 and CDR2 are MNHNS and SASEGT. The trim removed 6 bases at V and 4 bases at J, leaving 7 bases unmatched. The CDR3 totals 15 residues. CDR3 nucleotide sequence: TGTGCCAGCAGGCAGGGACTAGCAACTTACAATGAGCAGTTCTTC. Protein product: CASRQGLATYNEQFF.

J is TRBJ1-4 and V is TRBV5-4; D gene ambiguous. Germline CDR1 reads SGHNT; CDR2 reads YYREEE (reference sequence). The CDR3 covers 12 residues. Between the trimmed V and J ends, which lost 2 bases and 13 bases, there was a span of 12 bases. The CDR3 is CASSFYGEGLFF. The CDR3 DNA reads TGTGCCAGCAGCTTCTACGGAGAGGGACTGTTTTTT.

CDR3 bases: TGTGCCAGCAGCGGTTCGGAAGGGTCTGGGGCCAACGTCCTGACTTTC. Amino acid sequence: CASSGSEGSGANVLTF. This chain connects TRBV13 to TRBJ2-6; D remains unclear. The CDR3 loop spans 16 amino acids. Germline V gives CDR1 PRHDT, CDR2 FYEKMQ (reference sequence). The V gene lost 5 bases and the J gene lost 1 base, with 12 bases spanning the gap.

J is TRBJ2-1 and V is TRBV13, with 8 bases lining up with TRBD1. Germline assignment: CDR1 PRHDT and CDR2 FYEKMQ (reference sequence). V lost 4 bases to trimming and J lost 5 bases; unmatched junction nucleotides: 4. The CDR3 contains 14 residues. CDR3 DNA sequence: TGTGCCAGCAGCTCGACAGGGGTGCACAATGAGCAGTTCTTC. This gives the protein CASSSTGVHNEQFF.

The chain uses TRBV19 and TRBJ2-7; weak D call: TRBD2 (6 bases). Germline V gene lookup returns CDR1 LNHDA and CDR2 SQIVND (reference sequence). CDR3 size: 11 residues. V lost 5 bases and J lost 4, with 6 bases in between. The CDR3 region is CASSRGYEQYF. The DNA for the CDR3 is TGTGCCAGTAGTCGGGGGTACGAGCAGTACTTC.

The chain couples TRBV7-9 to TRBJ2-1, with unresolved D. Germline V gives CDR1 SEHNR, CDR2 FQNEAQ (reference sequence). Trimming stripped 5 bases from V and 9 bases from J, with 23 bases between. CDR3 length equals 16 residues. The CDR3 spells CASSPIFESPEVEQFF. CDR3 DNA: TGTGCCAGCAGCCCGATTTTCGAAAGTCCCGAAGTTGAGCAGTTCTTC. The full variable domain, rest sourced from reference TRBV7-9 and TRBJ2-1, is DTGVSQNPRHKITKRGQNVTFRCDPISEHNRLYWYRQTLGQGPEFLTYFQNEAQLEKSRLLSDRFSAERPKGSFSTLEIQRTEQGDSAMYLCASSPIFESPEVEQFFGPGTRLTVL.

V is TRBV7-6 and J is TRBJ2-3; a possible D gene is TRBD2 (5 bases). From germline, CDR1 is SGHVS and CDR2 FNYEAQ. V dropped 5 bases and J dropped 2 bases, with 11 bases sitting between them. This CDR3 has 14 amino acids. The CDR3 sequence: CASSHLGVTDTQYF. CDR3 nucleotide sequence: TGTGCCAGCAGCCACCTGGGAGTCACAGATACGCAGTATTTT.

The CDR3 DNA sequence: TGTGCCAGCAGTGAGGGCCTAAGAGGGGAGCAGTACTTC. It yields the protein CASSEGLRGEQYF. The chain couples TRBV2 to TRBJ2-7, with D perhaps TRBD2 (5 bases). V was pared by 3 bases and J by 7 bases, with 13 bases between. The CDR3 consists of 13 residues. The germline V gene has CDR1 SNHLY and CDR2 FYNNEI.

The chain is built from TRBV7-9 and TRBJ2-4; TRBD2 agrees at 10 bases. The V gene end was trimmed by 3 bases and the J gene end by 0 bases; junction bases not matched to a gene: 5. The CDR3 spans 17 residues. Germline V CDR1 and CDR2: SEHNR, FQNEAQ (reference sequence). CDR3 DNA sequence: TGTGCCAGCAGCTTCACGCTAGCGGGAGAAGCCAAAAACATTCAGTACTTC. Its protein product is CASSFTLAGEAKNIQYF.

This chain links TRBV4-1 with TRBJ2-1; TRBD1 matches 9 bases. Unmatched junction bases numbered 19, after V lost 8 bases and J lost 2 bases. Looked up from germline, CDR1 is MGHRA and CDR2 is YSYEKL. The CDR3 contains 19 residues. CDR3 nucleotide sequence: TGCGCCAGCCAAAAGAGGACAGGGGAGGATGGACCGACCTACAATGAGCAGTTCTTC. This encodes CASQKRTGEDGPTYNEQFF.

The V and J genes are TRBV19 and TRBJ2-2; perhaps TRBD2 as D (6 bases). Trimming took 3 bases from V and 0 from J, leaving 8 bases between them. The length of the CDR3 is 15 residues. The germline gives CDR1 LNHDA, CDR2 SQIVND (reference sequence). This CDR3 reads CASSITGANTGELFF. The CDR3 coding sequence is TGTGCCAGTAGTATCACGGGGGCGAACACCGGGGAGCTGTTTTTT.

This rearrangement joins TRBV9 to TRBJ2-1, with TRBD2 matching 10 bases. V dropped 4 bases and J dropped 7; count of bases not matched to a gene: 14. Germline V gene data show CDR1 as SGDLS and CDR2 as YYNGEE. The CDR3 contains 17 residues. The CDR3 nucleotides are TGTGCCAGCAGCCCGAGGACTAGCGGTACCCTCCCAAATGAGCAGTTCTTC. Protein product: CASSPRTSGTLPNEQFF.

The rearrangement joins TRBV5-4 to TRBJ2-3; tentatively, D is TRBD2 (6 bases). V was cut by 4 bases and J by 3 bases, with 18 bases left in between. Germline CDR1 is SGHNT and CDR2 is YYREEE (reference sequence). This CDR3 region has 16 residues. This chain's CDR3 is CASSALGSGLTDTQYF. The CDR3 coding sequence is TGTGCCAGCAGCGCCCTGGGAAGCGGGTTAACAGATACGCAGTATTTT.

The table lists this clone with a count of one. This CDR3 is CSVEFTGPSAAYNEQFF. CDR3 in DNA: TGCAGCGTTGAATTTACAGGGCCATCAGCAGCTTACAATGAGCAGTTCTTC. The genes are TRBV29-1 and TRBJ2-1, with a weak D call TRBD1 (6 bases). CDR3 length equals 17 residues. Germline lookup yields CDR1 SQVTM and CDR2 ANQGSEA. V was trimmed by 2 bases and J by 4 bases, leaving 21 bases between them.

The rearrangement joins TRBV7-9 to TRBJ1-1, with D perhaps TRBD1 (5 bases). The CDR3 contains 13 residues. The germline V and J ends were trimmed by 4 bases and 7 bases, with 13 bases remaining between them. Germline CDR1 SEHNR, CDR2 FQNEAQ (reference sequence). Here the CDR3 DNA reads TGTGCCAGCAGCTCCGGGGGAGGATTTGAAGCTTTCTTT. Amino acids: CASSSGGGFEAFF.

The chain has TRBV4-1 and TRBJ2-7, with TRBD2 matching over 11 bases. The V and J ends lost 2 bases and 3 bases, in that order; junction bases with no gene match: 3. CDR3 length equals 15 residues. Germline CDR1 and CDR2: MGHRA and YSYEKL. The DNA for the CDR3 is TGCGCCAGCAGCCAACCGACTAGCGGGAACTACGAGCAGTACTTC. It yields the protein CASSQPTSGNYEQYF.

V gene TRBV9 combines with J gene TRBJ2-3, with TRBD1 as a possible D gene (6 bases). There are 14 residues in the CDR3. The V gene lost 4 bases and the J gene lost 1 base, with 10 bases spanning the gap. Per the germline V gene, CDR1 is SGDLS and CDR2 is YYNGEE. The DNA of the CDR3 is TGTGCCAGCAGCAACGAGGGGGGCACAGATACGCAGTATTTT. Residues: CASSNEGGTDTQYF.

A note on this clone: Distinct nucleotide sequences in the sample also encode this CDR3. V gene TRBV11-2 combines with J gene TRBJ2-7; D uncertain. V lost 4 bases to trimming and J lost 1 base, with 2 bases between them. The CDR3 runs to 11 residues. Germline V gives CDR1 SGHAT, CDR2 FQNNGV. The CDR3 here is CASSSSYEQYF. The CDR3 DNA follows: TGTGCCAGCAGCTCTTCCTACGAGCAGTACTTC.

The chain has TRBV9 and TRBJ2-6, with a weak D call TRBD2 (6 bases). The germline V and J ends were trimmed by 6 bases and 0 bases, with 7 bases remaining between them. Germline V gives CDR1 SGDLS, CDR2 YYNGEE. The CDR3 is 14 residues long. CDR3 nucleotides: TGTGCCAGCATCGGGAGCTCTGGGGCCAACGTCCTGACTTTC. Its protein is CASIGSSGANVLTF. The whole variable domain, filled in from reference TRBV9 and TRBJ2-6, reads DSGVTQTPKHLITATGQRVTLRCSPRSGDLSVYWYQQSLDQGLQFLIQYYNGEERAKGNILERFSAQQFPDLHSELNLSSLELGDSALYFCASIGSSGANVLTFGAGSRLTVL.

The chain couples TRBV6-6 to TRBJ2-5, with 11 bases aligning to TRBD2. The closer fit of TRBJ2-7 to the DNA end suggests the J call may be wrong. The CDR3 is 14 residues long. Germline CDR1 and CDR2: MNHNY and SVGAGI (reference sequence). The CDR3 DNA is TGTGCCAGCAGTCCGACTAGCGGGGCCTACGAGCAGTACTTC. Protein: CASSPTSGAYEQYF.

V usage is TRBV27 and J usage is TRBJ2-1; TRBD2 might be the D (6 bases). The CDR3 contains 15 residues. The germline V and J ends were trimmed by 3 bases and 5 bases, with 14 bases remaining between them. CDR1 and CDR2 from the germline V gene are MNHEY and SMNVEV (reference sequence). The CDR3 sequence: CASSFGPSANNEQFF. CDR3 sequence (DNA): TGTGCCAGCAGTTTCGGGCCTAGCGCAAACAATGAGCAGTTCTTC.

Only one count was recorded for this clone. The chain joins TRBV5-6 to TRBJ2-7; possibly TRBD1 for D (5 bases). Trimming pared 0 bases from V and 4 bases from J, leaving 14 bases between. The germline CDR1 and CDR2 sequences are SGHDT and YYEEEE. The CDR3 sequence is 15 residues long. The CDR3 DNA is TGTGCCAGCAGCTTGGGTATGACAGAATTGTACGAGCAGTACTTC. Protein product: CASSLGMTELYEQYF.

This chain uses TRBV7-3 with TRBJ2-3; 7 bases are a match to TRBD1. The CDR3 covers 16 residues. The germline V gene has CDR1 SGHTA and CDR2 FQGTGA. V shed 1 base, J shed 5 bases, and the junction held 9 bases outside the gene matches. The CDR3 nucleotides are TGTGCCAGCAGCTTAAATCCAAGACAGGGTAAAGATACGCAGTATTTT. Protein sequence: CASSLNPRQGKDTQYF.